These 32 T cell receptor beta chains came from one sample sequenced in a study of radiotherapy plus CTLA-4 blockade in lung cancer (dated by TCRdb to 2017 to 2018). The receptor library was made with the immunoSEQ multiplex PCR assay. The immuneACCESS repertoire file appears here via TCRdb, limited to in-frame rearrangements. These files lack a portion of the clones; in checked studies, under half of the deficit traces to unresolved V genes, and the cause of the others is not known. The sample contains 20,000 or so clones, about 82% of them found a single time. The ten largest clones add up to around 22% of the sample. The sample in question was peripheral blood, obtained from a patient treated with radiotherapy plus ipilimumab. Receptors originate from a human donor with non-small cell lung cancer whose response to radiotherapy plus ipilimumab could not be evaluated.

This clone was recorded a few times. The CDR3 coding sequence is TGTGCCAGCAGCCCGACAGGGCCCGTGGACACTGAAGCTTTCTTT. This sequence encodes CASSPTGPVDTEAFF. The J gene is TRBJ1-1, the V gene TRBV6-1; 7 nucleotides align to TRBD1. This CDR3 comprises 15 residues. The V gene end was trimmed by 6 bases and the J gene end by 3 bases; junction bases not matched to a gene: 10. CDR1 and CDR2 from the germline V gene are MNHNS and SASEGT.

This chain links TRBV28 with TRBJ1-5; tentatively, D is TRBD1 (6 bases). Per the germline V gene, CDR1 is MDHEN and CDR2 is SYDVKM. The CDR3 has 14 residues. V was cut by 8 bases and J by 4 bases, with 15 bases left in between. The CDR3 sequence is CASDPGTYNQPQHF. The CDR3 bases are TGTGCCAGCGACCCCGGGACATATAATCAGCCCCAGCATTTT.

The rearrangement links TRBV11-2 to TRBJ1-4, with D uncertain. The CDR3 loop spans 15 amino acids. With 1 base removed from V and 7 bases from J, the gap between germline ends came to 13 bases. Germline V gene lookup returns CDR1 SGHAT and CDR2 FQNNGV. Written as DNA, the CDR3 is TGTGCCAGCAGCTTAGGTCCAACTGGTATTGAAAAACTGTTTTTT. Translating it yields CASSLGPTGIEKLFF.

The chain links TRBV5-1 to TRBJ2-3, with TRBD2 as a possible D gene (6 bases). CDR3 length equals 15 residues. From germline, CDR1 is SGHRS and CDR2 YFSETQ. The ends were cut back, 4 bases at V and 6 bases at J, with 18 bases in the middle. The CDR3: CASSRYGGGGDTQYF. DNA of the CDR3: TGCGCCAGCAGCCGTTACGGAGGCGGAGGGGATACGCAGTATTTT.

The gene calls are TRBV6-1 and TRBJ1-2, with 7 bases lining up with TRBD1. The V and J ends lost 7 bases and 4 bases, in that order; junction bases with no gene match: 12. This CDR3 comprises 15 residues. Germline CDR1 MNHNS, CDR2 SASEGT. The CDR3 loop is CASTNPGQRTYGYTF. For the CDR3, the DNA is TGTGCCAGCACCAACCCGGGACAGCGAACCTATGGCTACACCTTC.

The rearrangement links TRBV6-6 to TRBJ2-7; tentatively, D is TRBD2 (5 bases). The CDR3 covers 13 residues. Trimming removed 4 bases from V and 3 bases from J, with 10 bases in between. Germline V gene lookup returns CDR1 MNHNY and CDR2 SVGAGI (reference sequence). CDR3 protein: CASSSGSLYEQYF. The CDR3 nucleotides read TGTGCCAGCAGTTCGGGATCGCTCTACGAGCAGTACTTC.

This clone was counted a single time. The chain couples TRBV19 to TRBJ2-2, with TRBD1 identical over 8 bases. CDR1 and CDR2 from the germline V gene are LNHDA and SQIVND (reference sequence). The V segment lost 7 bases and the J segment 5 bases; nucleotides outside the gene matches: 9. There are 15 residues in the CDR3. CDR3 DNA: TGTGCCAGTACCCGAACAGGGGGGCGGACCGGGGAGCTGTTTTTT. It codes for CASTRTGGRTGELFF.

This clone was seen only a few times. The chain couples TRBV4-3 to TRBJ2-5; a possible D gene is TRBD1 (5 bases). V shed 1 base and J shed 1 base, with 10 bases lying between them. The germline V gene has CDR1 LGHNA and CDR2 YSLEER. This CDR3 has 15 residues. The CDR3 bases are TGCGCCAGCAGCCAAGCGCTGGGGCCCCAAGAGACCCAGTACTTC. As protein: CASSQALGPQETQYF.

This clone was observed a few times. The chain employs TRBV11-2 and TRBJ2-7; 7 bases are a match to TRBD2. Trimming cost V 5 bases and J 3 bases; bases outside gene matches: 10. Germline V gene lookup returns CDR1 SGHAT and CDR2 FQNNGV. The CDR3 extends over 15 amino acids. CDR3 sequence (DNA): TGTGCCAGCAGCCTAACCGGACTAGGTGGCTACGAGCAGTACTTC. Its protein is CASSLTGLGGYEQYF.

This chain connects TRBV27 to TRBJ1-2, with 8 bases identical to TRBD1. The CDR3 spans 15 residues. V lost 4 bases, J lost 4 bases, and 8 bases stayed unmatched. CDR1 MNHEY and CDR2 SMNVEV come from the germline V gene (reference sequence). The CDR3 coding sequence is TGTGCCAGCAGTTCCGTGCAGGGGGCCGGCTATGGCTACACCTTC. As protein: CASSSVQGAGYGYTF.

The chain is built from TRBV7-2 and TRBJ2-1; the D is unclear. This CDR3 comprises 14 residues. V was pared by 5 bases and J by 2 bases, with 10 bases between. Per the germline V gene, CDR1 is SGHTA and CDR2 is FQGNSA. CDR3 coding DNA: TGTGCCAGCAGCCCCGGGTTTACCTACAATGAGCAGTTCTTC. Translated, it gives CASSPGFTYNEQFF.

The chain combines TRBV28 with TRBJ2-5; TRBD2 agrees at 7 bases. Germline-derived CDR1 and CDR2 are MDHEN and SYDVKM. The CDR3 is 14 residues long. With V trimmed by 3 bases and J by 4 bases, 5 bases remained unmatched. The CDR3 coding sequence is TGTGCCAGCAGTTTCCCGGGGAGGGGAGAGACCCAGTACTTC. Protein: CASSFPGRGETQYF.

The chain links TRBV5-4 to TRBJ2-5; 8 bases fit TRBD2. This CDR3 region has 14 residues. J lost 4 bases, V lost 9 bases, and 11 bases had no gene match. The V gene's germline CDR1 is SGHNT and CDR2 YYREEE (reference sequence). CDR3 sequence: CATAPGGVAETQYF. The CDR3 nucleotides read TGTGCCACCGCCCCCGGGGGGGTCGCAGAGACCCAGTACTTC.

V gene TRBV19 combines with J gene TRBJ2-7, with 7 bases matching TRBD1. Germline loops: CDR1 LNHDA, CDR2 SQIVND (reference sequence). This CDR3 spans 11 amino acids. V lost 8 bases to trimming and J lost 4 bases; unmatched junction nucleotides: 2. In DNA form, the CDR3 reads TGTGCCAGTCGGGACAGATACGAGCAGTACTTC. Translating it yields CASRDRYEQYF.

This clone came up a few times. The DNA of the CDR3 is TGTGCCAGCAGCCACAACAATAATCAGCCCCAGCATTTT. This translates into CASSHNNNQPQHF. The chain combines TRBV4-2 with TRBJ1-5; no definite D call. This CDR3 is 13 amino acids long. V was shortened by 3 bases and J by 4 bases, with 7 bases between the two germline ends. Germline V gene sequence: CDR1 LGHNA, CDR2 YNFKEQ.

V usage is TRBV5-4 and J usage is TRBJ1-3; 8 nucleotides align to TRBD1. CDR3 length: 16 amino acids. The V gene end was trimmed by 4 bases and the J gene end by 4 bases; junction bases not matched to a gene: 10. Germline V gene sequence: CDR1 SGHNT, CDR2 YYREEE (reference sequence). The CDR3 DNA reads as TGTGCCAGCAGCCCCGGTCCAGGGGGCTACGGAAACACCATATATTTT. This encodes CASSPGPGGYGNTIYF.

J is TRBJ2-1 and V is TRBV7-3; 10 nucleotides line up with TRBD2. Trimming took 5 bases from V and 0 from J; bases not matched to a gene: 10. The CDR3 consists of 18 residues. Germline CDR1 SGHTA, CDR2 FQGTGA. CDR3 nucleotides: TGTGCCAGCAGCCGCCCCCCTAGCGGGAGCCTCTCCTACAATGAGCAGTTCTTC. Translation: CASSRPPSGSLSYNEQFF.

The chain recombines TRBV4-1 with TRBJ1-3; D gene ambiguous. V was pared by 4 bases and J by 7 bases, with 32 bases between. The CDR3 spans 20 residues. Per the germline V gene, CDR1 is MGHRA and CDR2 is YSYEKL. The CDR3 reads CASSPPGSKLTIPPGNTIYF. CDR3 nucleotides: TGCGCCAGCAGCCCCCCGGGGTCAAAGTTGACGATACCGCCGGGGAACACCATATATTTT.

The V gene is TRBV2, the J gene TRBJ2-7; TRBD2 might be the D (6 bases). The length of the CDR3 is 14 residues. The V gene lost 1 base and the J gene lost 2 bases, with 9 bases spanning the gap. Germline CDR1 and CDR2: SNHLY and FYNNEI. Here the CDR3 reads CASSEGGGPYEQYF. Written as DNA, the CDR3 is TGTGCCAGCAGTGAAGGGGGAGGCCCCTACGAGCAGTACTTC.

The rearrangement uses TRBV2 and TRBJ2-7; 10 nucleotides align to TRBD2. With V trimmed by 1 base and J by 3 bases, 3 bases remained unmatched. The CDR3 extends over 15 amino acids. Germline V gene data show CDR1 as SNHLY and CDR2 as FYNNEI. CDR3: CASSEGVAGGYEQYF. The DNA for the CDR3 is TGTGCCAGCAGTGAAGGGGTAGCGGGGGGCTACGAGCAGTACTTC.

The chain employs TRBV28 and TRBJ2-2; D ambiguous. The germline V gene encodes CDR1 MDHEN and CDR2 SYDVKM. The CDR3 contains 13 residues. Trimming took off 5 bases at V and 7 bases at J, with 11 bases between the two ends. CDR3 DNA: TGTGCCAGCAGTCCCCTTTTTAGCGGGGAGCTGTTTTTT. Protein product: CASSPLFSGELFF.

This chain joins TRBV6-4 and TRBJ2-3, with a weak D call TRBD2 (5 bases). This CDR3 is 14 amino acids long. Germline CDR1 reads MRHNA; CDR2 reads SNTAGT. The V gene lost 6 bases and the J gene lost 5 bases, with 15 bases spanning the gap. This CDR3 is CASSHLPGKDTQYF. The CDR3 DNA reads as TGTGCCAGCAGCCACCTCCCGGGGAAAGATACGCAGTATTTT.

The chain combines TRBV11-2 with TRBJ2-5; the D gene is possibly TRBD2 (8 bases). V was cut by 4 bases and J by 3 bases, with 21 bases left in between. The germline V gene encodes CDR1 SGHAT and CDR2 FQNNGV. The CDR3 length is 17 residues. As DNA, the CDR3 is TGTGCCAGCAGCTCAGGGGGTCTAGCGGGCAAAAAAGAGACCCAGTACTTC. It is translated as CASSSGGLAGKKETQYF.

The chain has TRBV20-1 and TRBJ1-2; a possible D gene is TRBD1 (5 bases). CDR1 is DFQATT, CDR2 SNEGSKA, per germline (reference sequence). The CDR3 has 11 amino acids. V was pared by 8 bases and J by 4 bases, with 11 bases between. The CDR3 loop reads CSTRAIYGYTF. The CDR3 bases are TGCAGTACCAGGGCGATCTATGGCTACACCTTC.

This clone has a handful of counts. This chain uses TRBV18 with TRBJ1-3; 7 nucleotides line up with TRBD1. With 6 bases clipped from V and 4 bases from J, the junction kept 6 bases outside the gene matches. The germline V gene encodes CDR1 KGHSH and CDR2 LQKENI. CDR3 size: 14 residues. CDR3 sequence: CASSTGSFGNTIYF. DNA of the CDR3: TGTGCCAGCTCGACAGGGTCCTTCGGAAACACCATATATTTT.

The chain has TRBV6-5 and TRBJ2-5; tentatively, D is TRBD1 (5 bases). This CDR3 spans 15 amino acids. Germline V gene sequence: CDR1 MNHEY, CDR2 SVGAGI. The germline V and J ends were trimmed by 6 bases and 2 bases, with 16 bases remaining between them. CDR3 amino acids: CASSTDSRGQETQYF. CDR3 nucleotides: TGTGCCAGCAGCACCGACAGTCGAGGACAAGAGACCCAGTACTTC.

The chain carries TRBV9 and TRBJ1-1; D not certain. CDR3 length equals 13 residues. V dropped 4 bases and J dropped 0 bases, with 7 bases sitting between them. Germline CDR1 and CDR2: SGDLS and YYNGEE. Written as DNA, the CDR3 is TGTGCCAGCAGCCAAGCGGTGAACACTGAAGCTTTCTTT. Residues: CASSQAVNTEAFF.

CDR3: CASRGAGGTDTQYF. The CDR3 DNA is TGTGCCAGCAGGGGGGCGGGGGGCACAGATACGCAGTATTTT. The rearrangement links TRBV6-5 to TRBJ2-3; tentative D call: TRBD2 (7 bases). Per the germline V gene, CDR1 is MNHEY and CDR2 is SVGAGI. The CDR3 consists of 14 residues. The V gene lost 6 bases and the J gene lost 1 base, with 11 bases spanning the gap.

The CDR3 sequence: CASSLGLNNEQFF. CDR3 DNA: TGCGCCAGCAGCCTGGGACTTAACAATGAGCAGTTCTTC. The gene calls are TRBV4-1 and TRBJ2-1, with D possibly being TRBD2 (6 bases). CDR1 and CDR2 (germline): MGHRA, YSYEKL. This CDR3 is built from 13 residues. Trimming shortened V by 4 bases and J by 5 bases, and 9 bases separated the two germline ends.

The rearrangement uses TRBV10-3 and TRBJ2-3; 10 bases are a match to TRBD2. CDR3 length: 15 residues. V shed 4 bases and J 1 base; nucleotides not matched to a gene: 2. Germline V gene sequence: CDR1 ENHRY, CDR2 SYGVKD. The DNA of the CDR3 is TGTGCCATCAGTGCCCTAGCGGGGGGCACAGATACGCAGTATTTT. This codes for CAISALAGGTDTQYF.

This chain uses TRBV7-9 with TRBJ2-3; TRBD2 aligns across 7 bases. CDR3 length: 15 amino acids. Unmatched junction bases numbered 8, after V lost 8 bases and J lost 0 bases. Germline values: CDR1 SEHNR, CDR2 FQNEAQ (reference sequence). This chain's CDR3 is CASGPGGPSTDTQYF. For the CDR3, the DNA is TGTGCCAGCGGACCGGGAGGCCCCAGCACAGATACGCAGTATTTT.

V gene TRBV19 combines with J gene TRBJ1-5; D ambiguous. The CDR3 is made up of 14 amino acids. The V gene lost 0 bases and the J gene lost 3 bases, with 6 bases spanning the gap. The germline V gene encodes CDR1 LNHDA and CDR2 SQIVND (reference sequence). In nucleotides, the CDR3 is TGTGCCAGTAGTATAGAGCAGAACAATCAGCCCCAGCATTTT. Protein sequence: CASSIEQNNQPQHF.